This T cell receptor (beta chain) was captured in a study of CXCR3-negative and CXCR3-positive naive CD8 T cells. Study-wide points: Both naive subsets had comparably high diversity; memory CD8+ cells much lower.

For this clonotype: The antigen remains undetermined.

Libraries were UMI-labeled 5' RACE TRB cDNA. TCRdb derives one entry per CDR3 protein from the 5' RACE reads, leaving out DNA. The table for this sample gives 55,000 to 70,000 distinct CDR3 sequences. Germline loops: CDR1 SEHNR, CDR2 FQNEAQ (reference sequence). This CDR3 contains 16 residues. This rearrangement joins TRBV7-9 to TRBJ2-6. The material sequenced was memory CD8+ T cells from blood. The receptor comes from a human donor in good health. Some clones in this sample may be carry-over from other donors' samples. The CDR3 sequence is CASSLALPSGANVLTF.